This entry describes one T cell receptor (beta chain). CD8+ and CD4+ T cells taken from blood had their TCR beta sequenced. Treatment-naive patients with stable or active relapsing-remitting disease were the multiple sclerosis controls. Negative isolation yielded the CD8+ and CD4+ T cells, while FACS enriched the TEMRA cells. Random hexamers primed reverse transcription of about 0.45 to 1 ug RNA. The method of amplification for TCR beta CDR3 was immunoSEQ multiplex PCR, covering 54 Vbeta and 13 Jbeta. Via MiXCR, TCRdb re-called the immunoSEQ multiplex PCR reads, giving one row per CDR3 protein. The table records some 200,000 distinct CDR3 sequences, 95% of them present only once. The data were taken from a study of CD8 T cells in Susac syndrome. The CDR3 is 13 amino acids. Per germline, CDR1 MDHEN and CDR2 SYDVKM. V was pared by 5 bases and J by 8 bases, with 5 bases of the junction left unmatched.

Sequencing used CD4+ T cells from PBMCs. J is TRBJ2-1 and V is TRBV28, with TRBD1 matching 8 bases. The receptor comes from a human donor with multiple sclerosis. The CDR3 is CASSVGTGHEQFF. In nucleotides, the CDR3 is TGTGCCAGCAGTGTGGGGACAGGCCATGAGCAGTTCTTC.